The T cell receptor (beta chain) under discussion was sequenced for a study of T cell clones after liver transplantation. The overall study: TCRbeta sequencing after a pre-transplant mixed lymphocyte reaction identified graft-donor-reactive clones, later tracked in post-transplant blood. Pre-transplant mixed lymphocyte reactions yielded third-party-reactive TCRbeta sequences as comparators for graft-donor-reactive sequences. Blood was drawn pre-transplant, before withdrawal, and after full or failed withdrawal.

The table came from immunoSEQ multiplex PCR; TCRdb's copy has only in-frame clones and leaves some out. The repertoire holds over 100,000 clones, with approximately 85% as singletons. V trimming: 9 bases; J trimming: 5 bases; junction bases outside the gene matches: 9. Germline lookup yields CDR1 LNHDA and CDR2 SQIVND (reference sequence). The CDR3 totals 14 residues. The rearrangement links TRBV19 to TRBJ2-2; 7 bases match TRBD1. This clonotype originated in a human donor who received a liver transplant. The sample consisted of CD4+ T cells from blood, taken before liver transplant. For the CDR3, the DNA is TGTGCCAGCAGGGGGACGCCGATGACCGGGGAGCTGTTTTTT. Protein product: CASRGTPMTGELFF.